These T cell receptor beta chains were read from a single sample in a study of a mutant IDH1 vaccine in newly diagnosed glioma. Their target antigens are unknown. Clones were read by immunoSEQ multiplex PCR, and TCRdb kept only the in-frame ones, dropping some. This table has tens of thousands of clones, over 75% appearing once. The sequencing here drew on PBMCs, taken from a glioma patient whose treatment included an IDH1 peptide vaccine. These receptors were taken from a woman younger than 35 with glioma. Each CDR3 is given with its conserved first and last residue. D genes are given only for firm matches. Rows give clone size only sometimes, using once, few, many, or a class for an expanded clone.

clone size	J gene	D gene	V gene	CDR3 DNA	CDR3 protein
NA	TRBJ2-7	NA	TRBV30	TGTGCCTGGAGTGTATCAGGGGAGCAGTACTTC	CAWSVSGEQYF
NA	TRBJ2-5	TRBD2	TRBV6-5	TGTGCCAGCAGAAACGGACTAGAAGAGACCCAGTACTTC	CASRNGLEETQYF
few	TRBJ1-6	NA	TRBV11-3	TGTGCCAGCAGCTTCCGGGGCGCCAATTCACCCCTCCACTTT	CASSFRGANSPLHF
NA	TRBJ2-7	TRBD1	TRBV7-6	TGTGCCAGCAGCCCCCGGGACAGGGAACCCTACGAGCAGTACTTC	CASSPRDREPYEQYF
NA	TRBJ2-5	NA	TRBV7-8	TGTGCCAGCAGCACTACCCCCATTGGGACGGATAAAGAGACCCAGTACTTC	CASSTTPIGTDKETQYF
NA	TRBJ2-7	NA	TRBV27	TGTGCCAGCACCCTGGGGCAGGGCTACGAGCAGTACTTC	CASTLGQGYEQYF
NA	TRBJ2-1	NA	TRBV9	TGTGCCAGCAGCGTAGAAACTAGCTACAATGAGCAGTTCTTC	CASSVETSYNEQFF
NA	TRBJ1-4	NA	TRBV5-1	TGCGCCAGCAGCTGGGGGACCGCTGCAACTAATGAAAAACTGTTTTTT	CASSWGTAATNEKLFF
NA	TRBJ2-2	NA	TRBV4-1	TGCGCCAGCAGCCAAGATCTACTGAACACCGGGGAGCTGTTTTTT	CASSQDLLNTGELFF
NA	TRBJ2-7	NA	TRBV10-1	TGCGCCAGCGTGACAAGAGGGAACAGGGAATGGGAGCAGTACTTC	CASVTRGNREWEQYF
NA	TRBJ1-2	NA	TRBV4-1	TGCGCCAGCAGCCGCAGAAACGGGGGCTGGGAGTCTTCAAACTATGGCTACACCTTC	CASSRRNGGWESSNYGYTF
NA	TRBJ1-2	NA	TRBV19	TGTGCCAGTACAGCGACAATCTATGGCTACACCTTC	CASTATIYGYTF
NA	TRBJ2-1	TRBD2	TRBV6-1	TGTGCCAGCAGTGAAAATTGGGCTAGCGGCCTCTCCTACAATGAGCAGTTCTTC	CASSENWASGLSYNEQFF
NA	TRBJ2-5	TRBD2	TRBV7-2	TGTGCCAGCAGCCTCAGGCGGGAGGGCCATTTAGAGACCCAGTACTTC	CASSLRREGHLETQYF
NA	TRBJ1-2	NA	TRBV13	TGTGCCAGCAGCCGAGAGGGGATTGGCTACACCTTC	CASSREGIGYTF
few	TRBJ1-1	NA	TRBV20-1	TGCAGTGCTTTCTTGAACACTGAAGCTTTCTTT	CSAFLNTEAFF
NA	TRBJ2-7	NA	TRBV7-9	TGTGCCAGCAGCTTAGGGCTAGCCGACCCTAACTACGAGCAGTACTTC	CASSLGLADPNYEQYF
NA	TRBJ2-7	NA	TRBV14	TGTGCCAGCAGCCTGGGTAGGGGATCATCCTACTACGAGCAGTACTTC	CASSLGRGSSYYEQYF
once	TRBJ1-5	NA	TRBV7-2	TGTGCCAGCAGCTTAACTGTCGAGGGTAGTCAGGCCCAGCATTTT	CASSLTVEGSQAQHF
once	TRBJ1-1	NA	TRBV27	TGTGCCAGCAGTTTATCGAGCTTTATGAACACTGAAGCTTTCTTT	CASSLSSFMNTEAFF
NA	TRBJ2-1	NA	TRBV2	TGTGCCAGCAGTCCAATGGAGAGGGAGTTCTTC	CASSPMEREFF
NA	TRBJ2-1	NA	TRBV5-1	TGCGCCAGCAGCACCACGACTGGACGGGGTTTGATCAATGAGCAGTTCTTC	CASSTTTGRGLINEQFF
NA	TRBJ2-3	NA	TRBV27	TGTGCCAGCAGACTAATAGGACTCGGTACGCAGTATTTT	CASRLIGLGTQYF
NA	TRBJ2-1	NA	TRBV7-9	TGTGCCAGCAGCTCGTCGACAGTCGGGAGCTCCTACAATGAGCAGTTCTTC	CASSSSTVGSSYNEQFF
NA	TRBJ2-5	TRBD1	TRBV19	TGTGCCAGTAGTTCGACAGGGGTCCAAGAGACCCAGTACTTC	CASSSTGVQETQYF
NA	TRBJ2-6	NA	TRBV18	TGTGCCAGCACACCACCTAACAGGTTCTCTGGGGCCAACGTCCTGACTTTC	CASTPPNRFSGANVLTF
NA	TRBJ1-5	NA	TRBV7-9	TGTGCCAGCAGTTTAGGGGGTCTAGGGAATCAGCCCCAGCATTTT	CASSLGGLGNQPQHF
NA	TRBJ1-2	NA	TRBV5-6	TGTGCCACACCGGGCGGGGGTTTTAACTATGGCTACACCTTC	CATPGGGFNYGYTF
NA	TRBJ2-6	NA	TRBV6-6	TGTGCCAGCAGTCCCGCCTTTCGCTCTGGGGCCAACGTCCTGACTTTC	CASSPAFRSGANVLTF